The next 28 T cell receptor beta chains were all read from a single sample in a study of blood T cell repertoires in COVID-19. Method: immunoSEQ multiplex PCR; TCRdb's copy keeps in-frame clones and lacks some. This sample has 200,000 to 250,000 clones, with nearly 90% found just once. The sequenced material came from PBMCs or T cells enriched from blood (not recorded which). All receptors derive from a young man who had recovered from COVID-19.

J is TRBJ1-2 and V is TRBV7-9, with D perhaps matching TRBD1 (5 bases). Germline V lookup: CDR1 SEHNR, CDR2 FQNEAQ (reference sequence). This CDR3 spans 15 amino acids. V was pared by 6 bases and J by 5 bases, with 19 bases between. CDR3 nucleotide sequence: TGTGCCAGCAGTAGGCTATCGGGGGGAGGATATGGCTACACCTTC. It codes for CASSRLSGGGYGYTF.

J is TRBJ1-3 and V is TRBV2; D gene unclear. With 1 base removed from V and 4 bases from J, the gap between germline ends came to 11 bases. CDR1 and CDR2 (germline): SNHLY, FYNNEI. The CDR3 contains 15 residues. The chain's CDR3 is CASSEGRQFGNTIYF. As DNA, the CDR3 is TGTGCCAGCAGTGAAGGGCGGCAGTTCGGAAACACCATATATTTT. Full variable domain (outside the CDR3, taken from reference TRBV2 and TRBJ1-3): EPEVTQTPSHQVTQMGQEVILRCVPISNHLYFYWYRQILGQKVEFLVSFYNNEISEKSEIFDDQFSVERPDGSNFTLKIRSTKLEDSAMYFCASSEGRQFGNTIYFGEGSWLTVV.

The rearrangement uses TRBV30 and TRBJ1-5, with D possibly TRBD1 on 6 matching bases. CDR3 size: 16 residues. V shed 3 bases and J shed 1 base, with 16 bases lying between them. The germline V gene has CDR1 GTSNPN and CDR2 SVGIG (reference sequence). CDR3 loop: CAWSRMGARSNQPQHF. For the CDR3, the DNA is TGTGCCTGGAGCCGCATGGGGGCGCGGAGCAATCAGCCCCAGCATTTT.

This clone came up once. The genes are TRBV2 and TRBJ2-3, with 7 bases aligning to TRBD1. CDR1 and CDR2 (germline): SNHLY, FYNNEI. The CDR3 extends over 14 amino acids. The V and J ends lost 7 bases and 6 bases, in that order; junction bases with no gene match: 10. CDR3 protein: CASTEQGPVDTQYF. In nucleotides, the CDR3 is TGTGCCAGCACCGAACAGGGGCCCGTTGATACGCAGTATTTT.

This chain joins TRBV10-1 and TRBJ1-4; unclear D gene. The CDR3 is made up of 15 amino acids. V lost 1 base and J 5 bases, leaving 11 bases between the germline ends. Germline assignment: CDR1 WNHNN and CDR2 SYGVQD (reference sequence). The CDR3 here is CASSELAGGNEKLFF. The CDR3, as DNA: TGCGCCAGCAGTGAGTTGGCAGGAGGGAATGAAAAACTGTTTTTT.

The chain couples TRBV5-1 to TRBJ1-1; 8 positions agree with TRBD1. This CDR3 contains 16 residues. The ends lost 4 bases at V and 0 bases at J; junction bases unmatched: 8. Germline V lookup: CDR1 SGHRS, CDR2 YFSETQ. CDR3 DNA: TGCGCCAGCAGCCAGACAGGGGTGGTTATGAACACTGAAGCTTTCTTT. Translated, it gives CASSQTGVVMNTEAFF.

V and J are TRBV5-4 and TRBJ2-7; 8 nucleotides line up with TRBD1. Trimming removed 3 bases from V and 5 bases from J; junction bases left unmatched: 7. The CDR3 sequence is 14 residues long. Germline CDR1 and CDR2: SGHNT and YYREEE (reference sequence). This CDR3 is CASSSAGTGNEQYF. The CDR3 bases are TGTGCCAGCAGCTCCGCCGGGACAGGAAACGAGCAGTACTTC.

This clone was picked up a small number of times. The chain is built from TRBV4-1 and TRBJ2-3; tentatively, D is TRBD2 (6 bases). Trimming shortened V by 4 bases and J by 3 bases, and 14 bases separated the two germline ends. In germline, CDR1 is MGHRA, CDR2 YSYEKL. The CDR3 has 15 residues. CDR3 region: CASSPGGSSTDTQYF. The DNA of the CDR3 is TGCGCCAGCAGCCCCGGAGGGAGCTCTACAGATACGCAGTATTTT.

The chain has TRBV30 and TRBJ1-1, with a weak D call TRBD1 (6 bases). CDR3 size: 16 residues. Trimming removed 4 bases at V and 4 bases at J, with 22 bases between. Germline CDR1 is GTSNPN and CDR2 is SVGIG (reference sequence). In nucleotides, the CDR3 is TGTGCCTGGACCCACCAAGGCAGGGGAATGGGCACTGAAGCTTTCTTT. Protein product: CAWTHQGRGMGTEAFF. Together with reference TRBV30 and TRBJ1-1, the CDR3 gives the full variable domain: SQTIHQWPATLVQPVGSPLSLECTVEGTSNPNLYWYRQAAGRGLQLLFYSVGIGQISSEVPQNLSASRPQDRQFILSSKKLLLSDSGFYLCAWTHQGRGMGTEAFFGQGTRLTVV.

The rearrangement links TRBV15 to TRBJ2-5; the match to TRBD2 covers 7 bases. This CDR3 contains 15 residues. Trimming at V came to 0 bases and at J to 0 bases, leaving 1 base not matched to a gene. The V gene's germline CDR1 is LNHNV and CDR2 YYDKDF (reference sequence). The DNA of the CDR3 is TGTGCCACCAGCAGAGATGGGGGGGACCAAGAGACCCAGTACTTC. It encodes CATSRDGGDQETQYF.

This chain connects TRBV2 to TRBJ1-2; 7 bases fit TRBD1. The CDR3 totals 16 residues. The J segment lost 2 bases and the V segment lost 2 bases, leaving 8 bases of the junction unmatched. The germline V gene has CDR1 SNHLY and CDR2 FYNNEI. This CDR3 reads CASSEWDSGSNYGYTF. CDR3 nucleotides: TGTGCCAGCAGTGAATGGGACAGTGGGTCGAACTATGGCTACACCTTC.

The chain couples TRBV3-1 (or the pseudogene TRBV3-2) to TRBJ2-7; 8 bases line up with TRBD1. The CDR3 contains 14 residues. Germline V CDR1 and CDR2: LGHDT, YNNKEL (reference sequence). The V and J ends lost 4 bases and 3 bases, in that order; junction bases with no gene match: 5. DNA for the CDR3: TGTGCCAGCAGCCCCACGACAGGGGTCTACGAGCAGTACTTC. Protein product: CASSPTTGVYEQYF.

V is TRBV28 and J is TRBJ2-7; 9 bases are shared with TRBD1. CDR1 MDHEN and CDR2 SYDVKM come from the germline V gene. V lost 5 bases to trimming and J lost 2 bases; unmatched junction nucleotides: 7. The CDR3 runs 15 residues. The CDR3: CASSAYGQGTYEQYF. The CDR3 region has the DNA TGTGCCAGCAGTGCCTATGGACAGGGGACCTACGAGCAGTACTTC.

The chain uses TRBV7-2 and TRBJ2-1; D is possibly TRBD2 (6 bases). V lost 1 base, J lost 2 bases, and 12 bases lay in between. CDR1 SGHTA and CDR2 FQGNSA come from the germline V gene. The CDR3 length is 16 residues. CDR3 nucleotide sequence: TGTGCCAGCAGCTTAGAAGTAGCGGTCGCCTACAATGAGCAGTTCTTC. Its translation: CASSLEVAVAYNEQFF. Combining the CDR3 with reference TRBV7-2 and TRBJ2-1 gives the whole variable domain GAGVSQSPSNKVTEKGKDVELRCDPISGHTALYWYRQSLGQGLEFLIYFQGNSAPDKSGLPSDRFSAERTGGSVSTLTIQRTQQEDSAVYLCASSLEVAVAYNEQFFGPGTRLTVL.

This rearrangement joins TRBV12-3 or TRBV12-4 to TRBJ2-7; 7 bases fit TRBD1. This CDR3 spans 12 amino acids. V dropped 6 bases and J dropped 5; count of bases not matched to a gene: 4. In DNA, the CDR3 is TGTGCCAGCAGCAAACAGGGGAACGAGCAGTACTTC. It yields the protein CASSKQGNEQYF.

This sequence joins TRBV7-3 and TRBJ2-2, with 13 bases aligning to TRBD2. Trimming took 4 bases from V and 7 from J; bases not matched to a gene: 6. CDR1 and CDR2 (germline): SGHTA, FQGTGA. The CDR3 is made up of 16 amino acids. This CDR3 reads CASSYRLAGGVGELFF. In nucleotides, the CDR3 is TGTGCCAGCAGCTACCGACTAGCGGGGGGCGTCGGGGAGCTGTTTTTT.

CDR3 in DNA: TGTGCCAGCAGCCCTCGATCACAGGGTCCCTATGGCTACACCTTC. Protein sequence: CASSPRSQGPYGYTF. The chain recombines TRBV4-2 with TRBJ1-2; TRBD1 is a possible D gene (6 bases). Germline CDR1 and CDR2: LGHNA and YNFKEQ. Trimming removed 4 bases from V and 4 bases from J, with 16 bases in between. This CDR3 contains 15 residues.

This chain links TRBV10-3 with TRBJ1-3; TRBD1 agrees at 9 bases. The CDR3 is 18 residues long. V dropped 3 bases and J dropped 0; count of bases not matched to a gene: 9. CDR1 and CDR2 (germline): ENHRY, SYGVKD. CDR3 region: CAISERGQGLVSGNTIYF. CDR3 nucleotide sequence: TGTGCCATCAGTGAACGGGGACAGGGTTTGGTCTCTGGAAACACCATATATTTT.

The V call is TRBV19, the J call TRBJ1-4, with D maybe TRBD1 (6 bases). V was clipped by 5 bases and J by 6 bases, with 16 bases between them. Germline V gene lookup returns CDR1 LNHDA and CDR2 SQIVND (reference sequence). CDR3 size: 15 residues. The CDR3 sequence: CASSPSGQKHEKLFF. The CDR3 region has the DNA TGTGCCAGTAGTCCCTCCGGACAGAAGCATGAAAAACTGTTTTTT.

V and J are TRBV7-8 and TRBJ2-3, with D unclear. From germline, CDR1 is SGHVS and CDR2 FQNEAQ. This CDR3 comprises 15 residues. V was trimmed by 5 bases and J by 5 bases, leaving 17 bases between them. CDR3 sequence reads: CASSTLGEFRDTQYF. CDR3 nucleotide sequence: TGTGCCAGCAGCACCCTCGGAGAGTTCAGAGATACGCAGTATTTT.

This clone was observed a few times. The V gene is TRBV11-2, the J gene TRBJ2-7; D ambiguous. The V end was cut by 1 base, the J end by 3 bases, with 4 bases between. The germline CDR1 and CDR2 sequences are SGHAT and FQNNGV. CDR3 length: 12 amino acids. The chain's CDR3 is CASSLARYEQYF. The CDR3 coding sequence is TGTGCCAGCAGCTTAGCCCGCTACGAGCAGTACTTC. The variable domain in full, with the rest retrieved from reference TRBV11-2 and TRBJ2-7, is EAGVAQSPRYKIIEKRQSVAFWCNPISGHATLYWYQQILGQGPKLLIQFQNNGVVDDSQLPKDRFSAERLKGVDSTLKIQPAKLEDSAVYLCASSLARYEQYFGPGTRLTVT.

The chain employs TRBV20-1 and TRBJ1-3, with a possible D match to TRBD1 (5 bases). The CDR3 covers 11 residues. Per the germline V gene, CDR1 is DFQATT and CDR2 is SNEGSKA (reference sequence). Trimming removed 5 bases from V and 8 bases from J, with 10 bases in between. CDR3 in amino acids: CSARRADTIYF. CDR3 nucleotides: TGCAGTGCTCGCAGGGCGGACACCATATATTTT.

V is TRBV19 and J is TRBJ2-2, with D perhaps TRBD1 (6 bases). Looked up from germline, CDR1 is LNHDA and CDR2 is SQIVND (reference sequence). The V gene lost 7 bases and the J gene lost 0 bases, with 9 bases spanning the gap. The CDR3 is made up of 14 amino acids. The CDR3 is CASMGAANTGELFF. Here the CDR3 DNA reads TGTGCCAGTATGGGGGCCGCGAACACCGGGGAGCTGTTTTTT.

The chain couples TRBV28 to TRBJ1-2, with D uncertain. V gave up 6 bases and J gave up 0 bases, with 5 bases separating them. Germline CDR1 MDHEN, CDR2 SYDVKM. This CDR3 is built from 12 residues. This CDR3 is CASRPANYGYTF. DNA for the CDR3: TGTGCCAGCAGACCAGCTAACTATGGCTACACCTTC.

This clone was found a few times. This sequence joins TRBV4-3 and TRBJ1-2; possible D gene TRBD1, 5 bases. V lost 0 bases, J lost 6 bases, and 14 bases lay in between. CDR1 and CDR2 (germline): LGHNA, YSLEER. This CDR3 comprises 15 residues. CDR3 region: CASSQEFGGGDGYTF. For the CDR3, the DNA is TGCGCCAGCAGCCAAGAATTTGGGGGAGGGGATGGCTACACCTTC.

The chain couples TRBV2 to TRBJ2-1, with D perhaps TRBD1 (5 bases). V dropped 6 bases and J dropped 10 bases, with 13 bases sitting between them. This CDR3 is 12 amino acids long. CDR1 and CDR2 from the germline V gene are SNHLY and FYNNEI. CDR3: CASSRVPREQFF. The CDR3, as DNA: TGTGCCAGCAGCAGGGTTCCTAGGGAGCAGTTCTTC. Combining the CDR3 with reference TRBV2 and TRBJ2-1 gives the whole variable domain EPEVTQTPSHQVTQMGQEVILRCVPISNHLYFYWYRQILGQKVEFLVSFYNNEISEKSEIFDDQFSVERPDGSNFTLKIRSTKLEDSAMYFCASSRVPREQFFGPGTRLTVL.

The count of this clone is one. This rearrangement joins TRBV20-1 to TRBJ2-5; D is ambiguous. Trimming pared 4 bases from V and 6 bases from J, leaving 6 bases between. CDR1 is DFQATT, CDR2 SNEGSKA, per germline (reference sequence). CDR3 length equals 10 residues. The CDR3 nucleotides are TGCAGTGCTATAAGCCAGACCCAGTACTTC. It is translated as CSAISQTQYF.

The rearrangement joins TRBV5-8 to TRBJ1-3; D is unclear. The CDR3 spans 18 residues. Trimming stripped 1 base from V and 1 base from J, with 18 bases between. CDR1 is SGHTS, CDR2 YDEGEE, per germline. The CDR3 DNA reads as TGTGCCAGCAGCTTGTCTCCGGGATCTCGACCTTCTGGAAACACCATATATTTT. Translated: CASSLSPGSRPSGNTIYF.